Sequencing of this T cell receptor (beta chain) was carried out in a study of beta chain features in type 1 diabetes. Study background: Summed over all samples, the examined sorted cells came to roughly 110,000,000. Study findings and constraints: Naive, central memory and Treg TCRB repertoires seemed to resemble each other more closely in patients than they did in healthy donors. Among all four CD4+ subsets, Type 1 diabetes patients had TCRB CDR3s that were moderately but significantly shorter.

This clone was observed a few times. Its antigen is unidentified. V was shortened by 0 bases and J by 4 bases, with 10 bases between the two germline ends. Germline V CDR1 and CDR2: ENHRY, SYGVKD. The CDR3 sequence is 15 residues long. Expressed TCRB transcripts were sequenced because the isolated RNA had all been reverse transcribed beforehand. Method: immunoSEQ multiplex PCR; TCRdb's copy keeps in-frame clones and lacks some. The sample lists 600,000 to 700,000 clones; 9.5% to 15% were seen once. This chain joins TRBV10-3 and TRBJ1-5; TRBD1 is a possible D gene (5 bases). The sample comprised naive CD4+ T cells from blood. This TCR was sampled from a man younger than 40 with type 1 diabetes. For the CDR3, the DNA is TGTGCCATCAGTGAGTCGGGGGGAGTAAATCAGCCCCAGCATTTT. Its protein product is CAISESGGVNQPQHF.